The 29 T cell receptor beta chains in this list originate from one sample, sequenced in a study of T cell changes during pregnancy in multiple sclerosis. Assay used: immunoSEQ multiplex PCR; TCRdb lists only in-frame clones, some missing. The repertoire includes about 77,000 clones, 90% to 95% of them detected once, and 2.5% to 3% sits in the top ten. This material consisted of peripheral blood, taken after pregnancy. These receptor sequences come from a female donor in good health, enrolled as a control in a pregnancy study.

The chain links TRBV11-2 to TRBJ2-1; TRBD2 matches at 7 bases. Germline-derived CDR1 and CDR2 are SGHAT and FQNNGV. V gave up 5 bases and J gave up 3 bases; unmatched junction bases: 7. The CDR3 runs to 15 residues. CDR3 sequence reads: CASSGGDSFYNEQFF. The CDR3, as DNA: TGTGCCAGCAGCGGGGGGGACTCCTTCTACAATGAGCAGTTCTTC.

The CDR3 spells CASSFRETQYF. CDR3 nucleotide sequence: TGTGCCAGCAGCTTCAGAGAGACCCAGTACTTC. The chain uses TRBV7-8 and TRBJ2-5; no clear D. V was shortened by 3 bases and J by 4 bases, with 3 bases between the two germline ends. Germline CDR1 reads SGHVS; CDR2 reads FQNEAQ. This CDR3 contains 11 residues. Supplemented by reference TRBV7-8 and TRBJ2-5, the full variable domain reads GAGVSQSPRYKVAKRGQDVALRCDPISGHVSLFWYQQALGQGPEFLTYFQNEAQLDKSGLPSDRFFAERPEGSVSTLKIQRTQQEDSAVYLCASSFRETQYFGPGTRLLVL.

This chain links TRBV27 with TRBJ2-1; 9 nucleotides align to TRBD1. J gave up 8 bases and V 6 bases, and 14 bases lay outside the gene matches. The CDR3 totals 16 residues. Germline lookup yields CDR1 MNHEY and CDR2 SMNVEV (reference sequence). The CDR3 loop reads CASSSFGTGLNYEQFF. The DNA for the CDR3 is TGTGCCAGCAGCTCCTTTGGGACAGGGTTGAATTATGAGCAGTTCTTC.

CDR3 protein: CAISEPDAGASKETQYF. The CDR3 DNA follows: TGTGCCATCAGTGAGCCCGACGCAGGGGCGTCGAAAGAGACCCAGTACTTC. The rearrangement links TRBV10-3 to TRBJ2-5, with D possibly being TRBD1 (6 bases). V lost 2 bases to trimming and J lost 3 bases, with 19 bases between them. The CDR3 extends over 17 amino acids. The germline V gene has CDR1 ENHRY and CDR2 SYGVKD.

The chain joins TRBV19 to TRBJ2-1; no firm D call. There are 15 residues in the CDR3. Trimming took off 5 bases at V and 4 bases at J, with 15 bases between the two ends. Germline CDR1 and CDR2: LNHDA and SQIVND (reference sequence). The CDR3 DNA follows: TGTGCCAGTAGTCCCCGCACAACAGAATACAATGAGCAGTTCTTC. This sequence encodes CASSPRTTEYNEQFF.

The J gene is TRBJ1-1, the V gene TRBV4-3; no reliable D call. Looked up from germline, CDR1 is LGHNA and CDR2 is YSLEER. This CDR3 has 20 amino acids. Trimming took off 1 base at V and 0 bases at J, with 24 bases between the two ends. In DNA form, the CDR3 reads TGCGCCAGCAGCCAAGCTCTCTATCAGGACGACTACACGATGAACACTGAAGCTTTCTTT. It is translated as CASSQALYQDDYTMNTEAFF.

The CDR3, as DNA: TGTGCCACCACCCTAACTAGCGGGTCCTACAATGAGCAGTTCTTC. Protein: CATTLTSGSYNEQFF. The gene calls are TRBV10-3 and TRBJ2-1; 9 positions agree with TRBD2. V gave up 10 bases and J gave up 1 base; unmatched junction bases: 8. Per germline, CDR1 ENHRY and CDR2 SYGVKD. CDR3 size: 15 residues.

V usage is TRBV6-6 and J usage is TRBJ2-5, with D tentatively TRBD2 (7 bases). Trimming pared 6 bases from V and 2 bases from J, leaving 10 bases between. Germline values: CDR1 MNHNY, CDR2 SVGAGI (reference sequence). The CDR3 sequence is 13 residues long. The CDR3 reads CASRGGGQETQYF. CDR3 DNA: TGTGCCAGCAGGGGAGGGGGGCAAGAGACCCAGTACTTC.

This chain links TRBV10-2 with TRBJ2-5, with 8 positions matching TRBD2. The CDR3 has 15 amino acids. V trimming: 6 bases; J trimming: 3 bases; junction bases outside the gene matches: 9. Per the germline V gene, CDR1 is WSHSY and CDR2 is SAAADI. CDR3 coding DNA: TGCGCCAGCAGGGGGTGGGCGGGGGGCGAAGAGACCCAGTACTTC. This codes for CASRGWAGGEETQYF.

This clone has a single count. The chain joins TRBV20-1 to TRBJ2-4, with 7 bases fitting TRBD1. There are 11 residues in the CDR3. Trimming removed 6 bases from V and 14 bases from J; junction bases left unmatched: 10. Germline lookup yields CDR1 DFQATT and CDR2 SNEGSKA (reference sequence). This CDR3 reads CSALTIDREYF. CDR3 nucleotides: TGCAGTGCCTTGACAATCGACAGGGAGTACTTC.

CDR3 region: CASSPNRDTQYF. The DNA for the CDR3 is TGTGCCAGCTCGCCCAACCGGGATACGCAGTATTTT. The chain employs TRBV19 and TRBJ2-3, with D uncertain. The CDR3 extends over 12 amino acids. Germline CDR1 reads LNHDA; CDR2 reads SQIVND (reference sequence). V was pared by 9 bases and J by 6 bases, with 13 bases between.

The chain is built from TRBV19 and TRBJ2-6; no clear D gene. CDR3 length: 18 residues. Germline V gene data show CDR1 as LNHDA and CDR2 as SQIVND (reference sequence). Trimming pared 0 bases from V and 0 bases from J, leaving 12 bases between. CDR3 sequence reads: CASSIDFETFSGANVLTF. The CDR3 DNA reads TGTGCCAGTAGTATAGATTTTGAGACATTCTCTGGGGCCAACGTCCTGACTTTC.

V gene TRBV10-3 combines with J gene TRBJ2-1; 13 bases are a match to TRBD2. CDR1 is ENHRY, CDR2 SYGVKD, per germline. Trimming at V came to 5 bases and at J to 13 bases, leaving 17 bases not matched to a gene. This CDR3 comprises 17 residues. The CDR3 coding sequence is TGTGCCATCAGTCCCTTCCCCACTAGCGGGGGGGCTTCGCACCAGTTCTTC. Its translation is CAISPFPTSGGASHQFF.

This chain connects TRBV30 to TRBJ1-4; TRBD1 matches 7 bases. Germline values: CDR1 GTSNPN, CDR2 SVGIG (reference sequence). The CDR3 is made up of 16 amino acids. After removal of 2 bases from V and 0 bases from J, the junction contained 6 bases not matched to a gene. This CDR3 is CAWSKWDSATNEKLFF. CDR3 sequence (DNA): TGTGCCTGGAGTAAGTGGGACAGTGCAACTAATGAAAAACTGTTTTTT.

The J gene is TRBJ2-3, the V gene TRBV6-5; perhaps TRBD1 as D (6 bases). CDR3 size: 15 residues. V was cut by 4 bases and J by 2 bases, with 13 bases left in between. Germline loops: CDR1 MNHEY, CDR2 SVGAGI. The CDR3 loop is CASSSTGSTTDTQYF. The CDR3 DNA follows: TGTGCCAGCAGTTCGACAGGATCTACCACAGATACGCAGTATTTT.

This chain joins TRBV28 and TRBJ2-7, with D maybe TRBD2 (6 bases). V lost 7 bases and J lost 3, with 10 bases in between. Germline V lookup: CDR1 MDHEN, CDR2 SYDVKM. This CDR3 has 12 amino acids. The CDR3 region is CASTQGGYEQYF. As DNA, the CDR3 is TGTGCCAGCACTCAGGGAGGCTACGAGCAGTACTTC.

V is TRBV30 and J is TRBJ1-6; D is undetermined. This CDR3 is built from 13 residues. Trimming removed 1 base from V and 8 bases from J, with 9 bases in between. Germline V CDR1 and CDR2: GTSNPN, SVGIG (reference sequence). This CDR3 is CAWSAGKHSPLHF. The CDR3 DNA is TGTGCCTGGAGTGCAGGAAAACATTCACCCCTCCACTTT.

The chain carries TRBV5-6 and TRBJ1-3; D is undetermined. The CDR3 extends over 12 amino acids. Between the trimmed V and J ends, which lost 4 bases and 7 bases, there was a span of 9 bases. Germline CDR1 is SGHDT and CDR2 is YYEEEE. This CDR3 is CASSLLDNTIYF. Here the CDR3 DNA reads TGTGCCAGCAGCCTTCTAGATAACACCATATATTTT.

This clone was counted between two and nine times. The gene calls are TRBV7-6 and TRBJ2-1, with a tentative D call TRBD2 (6 bases). The CDR3 is 16 residues long. CDR1 is SGHVS and CDR2 is FNYEAQ in the germline V gene. V dropped 3 bases and J dropped 0 bases, with 12 bases sitting between them. Here the CDR3 DNA reads TGTGCCAGCAGCTTCCTTACGGGAGACTCCTACAATGAGCAGTTCTTC. Translating it yields CASSFLTGDSYNEQFF.

The chain's CDR3 is CASSTRWGRNNEQYF. CDR3 DNA sequence: TGTGCCAGCAGCACCCGTTGGGGGCGAAACAACGAGCAGTACTTC. The rearrangement joins TRBV28 to TRBJ2-7; TRBD1 is a possible D gene (6 bases). This CDR3 has 15 residues. Trimming removed 6 bases from V and 5 bases from J, with 20 bases in between. Germline loops: CDR1 MDHEN, CDR2 SYDVKM.

This clone showed up just once. The rearrangement joins TRBV19 to TRBJ2-1; TRBD1 aligns across 11 bases. The CDR3 loop spans 15 amino acids. Germline V gives CDR1 LNHDA, CDR2 SQIVND (reference sequence). With 9 bases clipped from V and 7 bases from J, the junction kept 11 bases outside the gene matches. The CDR3 DNA reads as TGTGCCAGCAGATCCGGGACAGGGGGGCGAAATGAGCAGTTCTTC. Residues: CASRSGTGGRNEQFF.

This chain links TRBV5-1 with TRBJ2-1; D not certain. The CDR3 loop spans 15 amino acids. V was clipped by 0 bases and J by 0 bases, with 7 bases between them. Per the germline V gene, CDR1 is SGHRS and CDR2 is YFSETQ. CDR3 nucleotides: TGCGCCAGCAGCTTGGCCGAGAGCTCCTACAATGAGCAGTTCTTC. Its translation is CASSLAESSYNEQFF. Full variable domain (rest looked up from reference TRBV5-1 and TRBJ2-1): KAGVTQTPRYLIKTRGQQVTLSCSPISGHRSVSWYQQTPGQGLQFLFEYFSETQRNKGNFPGRFSGRQFSNSRSEMNVSTLELGDSALYLCASSLAESSYNEQFFGPGTRLTVL.

The chain recombines TRBV2 with TRBJ1-4; D perhaps matches TRBD1 (6 bases). Germline CDR1 SNHLY, CDR2 FYNNEI. This CDR3 comprises 17 residues. V lost 1 base and J lost 7, with 19 bases in between. CDR3 coding DNA: TGTGCCAGCAGTGAAGGGCGGCAGGGGTATCGTGGTGAAAAACTGTTTTTT. This sequence encodes CASSEGRQGYRGEKLFF.

In its sample, this clone was seen a few times. The chain uses TRBV6-1 and TRBJ2-7; 8 nucleotides align to TRBD1. CDR1 MNHNS and CDR2 SASEGT come from the germline V gene. This CDR3 is built from 14 residues. Unmatched junction bases numbered 4, after V lost 6 bases and J lost 0 bases. The CDR3, as DNA: TGTGCCAGCAGGCCGACAGGGGACTCCTACGAGCAGTACTTC. Translation: CASRPTGDSYEQYF.

This rearrangement joins TRBV6-5 to TRBJ2-5, with D perhaps TRBD2 (5 bases). Germline CDR1 is MNHEY and CDR2 is SVGAGI. This CDR3 spans 12 amino acids. V was trimmed by 11 bases and J by 0 bases, leaving 10 bases between them. The CDR3 protein is CAPGMYQETQYF. CDR3 in DNA: TGTGCCCCGGGGATGTACCAAGAGACCCAGTACTTC.

The chain combines TRBV27 with TRBJ1-4, with 8 nucleotides matching TRBD1. This CDR3 spans 15 amino acids. Germline assignment: CDR1 MNHEY and CDR2 SMNVEV (reference sequence). V shed 5 bases and J 8 bases; nucleotides not matched to a gene: 10. The CDR3 region is CASSAVDRVREKLFF. DNA for the CDR3: TGTGCCAGCAGTGCCGTGGACAGGGTGAGGGAAAAACTGTTTTTT.

In its sample, this clone was seen once. The chain carries TRBV27 and TRBJ2-7; 7 nucleotides line up with TRBD1. This CDR3 contains 14 residues. CDR1 is MNHEY and CDR2 is SMNVEV in the germline V gene (reference sequence). Losses at the gene ends were 5 bases for V and 2 bases for J; bases not matched to a gene: 6. CDR3 sequence: CASSATGVAYEQYF. CDR3 DNA: TGTGCCAGCAGTGCAACAGGGGTTGCCTACGAGCAGTACTTC.

This clone was detected only once. The chain is built from TRBV5-8 and TRBJ1-2; 7 positions agree with TRBD1. The CDR3 spans 14 residues. The germline V gene encodes CDR1 SGHTS and CDR2 YDEGEE. V lost 2 bases, J lost 3 bases, and 4 bases stayed unmatched. In DNA form, the CDR3 reads TGTGCCAGCAGCTTCAGGGGGACTGACTATGGCTACACCTTC. It codes for CASSFRGTDYGYTF.

The chain joins TRBV20-1 to TRBJ1-1, with D uncertain. Trimming took 0 bases from V and 9 from J, leaving 8 bases between them. Per the germline V gene, CDR1 is DFQATT and CDR2 is SNEGSKA (reference sequence). The CDR3 spans 11 residues. The DNA of the CDR3 is TGCAGTGCTAGAGACCGGGTCCAAGCTTTCTTT. Translation gives CSARDRVQAFF.